The 3 T cell receptor beta chains listed next were all sequenced from one sample in a study of CD8+ T cells in alopecia areata. TCR sequencing used cDNA made by reverse transcription of extracted RNA. Data came from immunoSEQ multiplex PCR; TCRdb stores just in-frame clones and leaves some out. Of approximately 65,000 clones in the sample, roughly half were seen once. This material consisted of CD8+ T cells sorted from blood, taken at week 0. The receptors shown here come from a human donor with alopecia areata.

This clone occurred once. This rearrangement joins TRBV7-8 to TRBJ2-7; maybe TRBD1 (6 bases). Looked up from germline, CDR1 is SGHVS and CDR2 is FQNEAQ. Trimming removed 5 bases from V and 3 bases from J, with 14 bases in between. The CDR3 has 14 amino acids. DNA for the CDR3: TGTGCCAGCAGCGGGTCGACAGGTGTCTACGAGCAGTACTTC. As protein: CASSGSTGVYEQYF.

As concerns this clone: The germline gene is not matched at one end of the junction; a read error may be the cause. The chain employs TRBV6-5 and TRBJ2-1, with 11 positions matching TRBD2. The CDR3 spans 14 residues. CDR1 MNHEY and CDR2 SVGAGI come from the germline V gene. CDR3 loop: CAISVTSGSDEQFF. CDR3 coding DNA: TGTGCCATCAGTGTTACTAGCGGGAGCGATGAGCAGTTCTTC.

This clone was found a few times. The chain employs TRBV25-1 and TRBJ2-5; 7 nucleotides align to TRBD1. CDR1 MGHDK and CDR2 SYGVNS come from the germline V gene. J was trimmed by 5 bases and V by 2 bases; bases with no gene match: 5. The CDR3 loop spans 14 amino acids. The CDR3 protein is CASSEVQGWETQYF. The CDR3 coding sequence is TGTGCCAGCAGTGAAGTACAGGGGTGGGAGACCCAGTACTTC.